The sequence of this TCR beta chain was determined in a study of glioma-infiltrating T cells after dendritic cell vaccination. Produced via immunoSEQ multiplex PCR; TCRdb's table is partial and in-frame only. The repertoire holds roughly 60,000 clones, with more than 75% as singletons. The CDR3 loop spans 15 amino acids. From germline, CDR1 is ENHRY and CDR2 SYGVKD. V dropped 4 bases and J dropped 4 bases, with 16 bases sitting between them. Time point specified: after dendritic cell vaccination, including at tumor progression/relapse. Study results and limitations: Higher pretreatment TIL content predicted longer progression-free time and survival.

Worth noting for this clone: The antigen is undetermined.

This receptor was obtained from a human donor with glioblastoma. This specimen consisted of blood, obtained after dendritic cell vaccination. The V call is TRBV10-3, the J call TRBJ1-2, with D perhaps matching TRBD1 (5 bases). The CDR3, as DNA: TGTGCCATCAGTGGTGACAGCTTATCTCTCTATGGCTACACCTTC. This gives the protein CAISGDSLSLYGYTF.